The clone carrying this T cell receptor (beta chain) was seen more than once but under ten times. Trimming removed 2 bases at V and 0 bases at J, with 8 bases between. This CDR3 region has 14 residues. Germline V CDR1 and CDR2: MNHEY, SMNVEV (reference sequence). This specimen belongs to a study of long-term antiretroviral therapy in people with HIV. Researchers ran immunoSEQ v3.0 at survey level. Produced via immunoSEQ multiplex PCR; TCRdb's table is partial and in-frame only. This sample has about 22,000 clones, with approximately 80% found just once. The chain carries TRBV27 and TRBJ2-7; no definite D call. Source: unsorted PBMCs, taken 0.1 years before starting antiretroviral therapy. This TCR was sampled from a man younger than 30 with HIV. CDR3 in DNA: TGTGCCAGCAGTTTAGCGACGAGCTCCTACGAGCAGTACTTC. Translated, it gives CASSLATSSYEQYF.